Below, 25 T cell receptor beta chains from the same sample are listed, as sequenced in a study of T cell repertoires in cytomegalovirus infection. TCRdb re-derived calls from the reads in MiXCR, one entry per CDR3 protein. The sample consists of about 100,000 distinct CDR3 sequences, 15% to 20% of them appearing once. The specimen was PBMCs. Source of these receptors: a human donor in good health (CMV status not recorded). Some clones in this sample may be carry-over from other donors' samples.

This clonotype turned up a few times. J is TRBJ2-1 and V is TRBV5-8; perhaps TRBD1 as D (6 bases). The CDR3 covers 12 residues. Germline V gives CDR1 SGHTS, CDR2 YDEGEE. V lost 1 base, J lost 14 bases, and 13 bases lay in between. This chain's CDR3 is CASSLLSRGKFF. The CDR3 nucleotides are TGTGCCAGCAGCTTGTTAAGCAGGGGAAAGTTCTTC.

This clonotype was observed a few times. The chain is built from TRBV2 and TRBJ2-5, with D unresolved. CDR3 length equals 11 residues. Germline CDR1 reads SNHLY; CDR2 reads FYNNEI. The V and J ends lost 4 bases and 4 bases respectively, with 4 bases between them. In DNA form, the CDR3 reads TGTGCCAGCAGTGTATTAGAGACCCAGTACTTC. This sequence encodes CASSVLETQYF.

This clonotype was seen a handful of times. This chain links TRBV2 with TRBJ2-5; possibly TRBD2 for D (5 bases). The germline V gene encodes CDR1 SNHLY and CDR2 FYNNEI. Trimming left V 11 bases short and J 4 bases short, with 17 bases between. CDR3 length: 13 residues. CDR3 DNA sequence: TGTGCCCTTACTAGAGGGCTATCAGAGACCCAGTACTTC. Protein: CALTRGLSETQYF. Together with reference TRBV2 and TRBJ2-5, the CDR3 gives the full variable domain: EPEVTQTPSHQVTQMGQEVILRCVPISNHLYFYWYRQILGQKVEFLVSFYNNEISEKSEIFDDQFSVERPDGSNFTLKIRSTKLEDSAMYFCALTRGLSETQYFGPGTRLLVL.

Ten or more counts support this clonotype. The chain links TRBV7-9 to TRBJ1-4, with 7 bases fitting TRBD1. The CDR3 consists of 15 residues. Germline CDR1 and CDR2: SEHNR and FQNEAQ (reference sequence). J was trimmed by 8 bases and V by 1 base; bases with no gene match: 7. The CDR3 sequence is CASSLGQGYGEKLFF. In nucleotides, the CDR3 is TGTGCCAGCAGCTTAGGACAGGGATATGGAGAAAAACTGTTTTTT.

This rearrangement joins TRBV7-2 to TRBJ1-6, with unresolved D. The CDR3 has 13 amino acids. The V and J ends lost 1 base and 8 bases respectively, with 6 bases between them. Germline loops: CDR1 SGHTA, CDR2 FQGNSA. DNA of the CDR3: TGTGCCAGCAGCTTAGGGGGTGATTCACCCCTCCACTTT. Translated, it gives CASSLGGDSPLHF. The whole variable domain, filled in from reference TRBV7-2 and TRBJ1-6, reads GAGVSQSPSNKVTEKGKDVELRCDPISGHTALYWYRQSLGQGLEFLIYFQGNSAPDKSGLPSDRFSAERTGGSVSTLTIQRTQQEDSAVYLCASSLGGDSPLHFGNGTRLTVT.

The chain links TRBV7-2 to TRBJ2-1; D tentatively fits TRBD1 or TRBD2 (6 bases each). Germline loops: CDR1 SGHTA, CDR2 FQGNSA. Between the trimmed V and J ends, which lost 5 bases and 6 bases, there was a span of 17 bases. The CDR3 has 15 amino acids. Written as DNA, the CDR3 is TGTGCCAGCAGCCCAGCCGGGGGCGGGGCCAATGAGCAGTTCTTC. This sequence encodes CASSPAGGGANEQFF. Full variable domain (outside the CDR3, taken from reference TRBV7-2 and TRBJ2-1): GAGVSQSPSNKVTEKGKDVELRCDPISGHTALYWYRQSLGQGLEFLIYFQGNSAPDKSGLPSDRFSAERTGGSVSTLTIQRTQQEDSAVYLCASSPAGGGANEQFFGPGTRLTVL.

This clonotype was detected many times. Written as DNA, the CDR3 is TGTGCCAGCAGCTTAGAAATAGCGAATGAAAAACTGTTTTTT. Protein product: CASSLEIANEKLFF. The chain is built from TRBV7-2 and TRBJ1-4; no definite D call. The CDR3 runs to 14 residues. Germline loops: CDR1 SGHTA, CDR2 FQGNSA. V was cut by 1 base and J by 5 bases, with 8 bases left in between.

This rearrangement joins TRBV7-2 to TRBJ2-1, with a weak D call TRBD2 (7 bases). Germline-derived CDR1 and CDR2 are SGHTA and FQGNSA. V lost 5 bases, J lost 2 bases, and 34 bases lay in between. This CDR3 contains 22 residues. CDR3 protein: CASSPRRKLGGGGAIAYNEQFF. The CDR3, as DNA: TGTGCCAGCAGCCCCCGCCGGAAGTTAGGGGGGGGGGGGGCGATCGCCTACAATGAGCAGTTCTTC.

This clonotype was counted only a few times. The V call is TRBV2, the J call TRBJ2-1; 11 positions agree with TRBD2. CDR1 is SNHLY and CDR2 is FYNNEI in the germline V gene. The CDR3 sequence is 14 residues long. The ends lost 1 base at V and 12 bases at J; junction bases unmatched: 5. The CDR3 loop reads CASSEGLAGGRQFF. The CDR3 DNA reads TGTGCCAGCAGTGAAGGGCTAGCGGGGGGAAGGCAGTTCTTC.

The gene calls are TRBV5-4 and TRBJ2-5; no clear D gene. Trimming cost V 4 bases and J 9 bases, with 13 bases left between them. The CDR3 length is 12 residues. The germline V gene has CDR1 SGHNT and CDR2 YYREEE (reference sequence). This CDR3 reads CASSQSGSAQYF. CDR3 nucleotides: TGTGCCAGCAGCCAGTCTGGGTCTGCCCAGTACTTC.

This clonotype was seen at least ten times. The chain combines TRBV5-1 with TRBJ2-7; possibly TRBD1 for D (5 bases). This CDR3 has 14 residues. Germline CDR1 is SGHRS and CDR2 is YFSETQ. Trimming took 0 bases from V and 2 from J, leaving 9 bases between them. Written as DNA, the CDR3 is TGCGCCAGCAGCTTGGGCAGGGAAACCTACGAGCAGTACTTC. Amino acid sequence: CASSLGRETYEQYF.

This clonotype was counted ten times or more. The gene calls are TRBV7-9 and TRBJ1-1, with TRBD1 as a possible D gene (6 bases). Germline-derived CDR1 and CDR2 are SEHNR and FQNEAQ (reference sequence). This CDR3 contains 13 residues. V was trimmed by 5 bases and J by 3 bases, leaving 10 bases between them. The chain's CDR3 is CASSPQGDTEAFF. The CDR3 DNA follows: TGTGCCAGCAGCCCACAGGGAGACACTGAAGCTTTCTTT.

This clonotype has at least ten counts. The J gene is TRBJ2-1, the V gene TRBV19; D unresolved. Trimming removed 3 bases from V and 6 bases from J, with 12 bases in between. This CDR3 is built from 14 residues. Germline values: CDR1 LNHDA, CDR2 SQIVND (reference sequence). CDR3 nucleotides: TGTGCCAGTAGTATGGTGGGCCTAGGCAATGAGCAGTTCTTC. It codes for CASSMVGLGNEQFF. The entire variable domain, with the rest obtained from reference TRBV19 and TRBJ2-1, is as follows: DGGITQSPKYLFRKEGQNVTLSCEQNLNHDAMYWYRQDPGQGLRLIYYSQIVNDFQKGDIAEGYSVSREKKESFPLTVTSAQKNPTAFYLCASSMVGLGNEQFFGPGTRLTVL.

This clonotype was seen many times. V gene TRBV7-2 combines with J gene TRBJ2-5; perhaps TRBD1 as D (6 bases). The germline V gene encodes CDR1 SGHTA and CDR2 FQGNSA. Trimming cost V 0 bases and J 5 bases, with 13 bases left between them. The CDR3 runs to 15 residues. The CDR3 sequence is CASSLALGAGETQYF. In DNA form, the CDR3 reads TGTGCCAGCAGCTTAGCGTTGGGGGCGGGTGAGACCCAGTACTTC.

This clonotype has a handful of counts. For the CDR3, the DNA is TGTGCCAGCAGCTTAGAACAGAACAATGAGCAGTTCTTC. This translates into CASSLEQNNEQFF. The chain carries TRBV7-9 and TRBJ2-1; D not certain. This CDR3 has 13 amino acids. From germline, CDR1 is SEHNR and CDR2 FQNEAQ (reference sequence). V was pared by 1 base and J by 5 bases, with 6 bases between. The full variable domain, rest sourced from reference TRBV7-9 and TRBJ2-1, is DTGVSQNPRHKITKRGQNVTFRCDPISEHNRLYWYRQTLGQGPEFLTYFQNEAQLEKSRLLSDRFSAERPKGSFSTLEIQRTEQGDSAMYLCASSLEQNNEQFFGPGTRLTVL.

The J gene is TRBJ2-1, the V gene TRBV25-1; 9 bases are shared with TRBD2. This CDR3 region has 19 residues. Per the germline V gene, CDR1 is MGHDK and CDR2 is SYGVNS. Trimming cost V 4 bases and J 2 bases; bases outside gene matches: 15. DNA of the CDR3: TGTGCCAGCAGTGGAGGGGTGGGTAGCGGGGGCCCGCCCTACAATGAGCAGTTCTTC. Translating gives CASSGGVGSGGPPYNEQFF.

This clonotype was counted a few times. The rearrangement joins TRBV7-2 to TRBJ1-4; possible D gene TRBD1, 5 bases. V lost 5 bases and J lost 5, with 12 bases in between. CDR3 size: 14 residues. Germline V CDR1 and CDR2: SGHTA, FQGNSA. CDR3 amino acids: CASSPGTRNEKLFF. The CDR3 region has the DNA TGTGCCAGCAGCCCCGGGACGAGGAATGAAAAACTGTTTTTT.

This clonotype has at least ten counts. For the CDR3, the DNA is TGTGCCAGCAGTTACTCGACAGTATCCTACGAGCAGTACTTC. It specifies CASSYSTVSYEQYF. This chain links TRBV6-2 or TRBV6-3 with TRBJ2-7; TRBD1 is a possible D gene (5 bases). This CDR3 contains 14 residues. Trimming removed 0 bases at V and 1 base at J, with 7 bases between. The germline gives CDR1 MNHEY, CDR2 SVGEGT.

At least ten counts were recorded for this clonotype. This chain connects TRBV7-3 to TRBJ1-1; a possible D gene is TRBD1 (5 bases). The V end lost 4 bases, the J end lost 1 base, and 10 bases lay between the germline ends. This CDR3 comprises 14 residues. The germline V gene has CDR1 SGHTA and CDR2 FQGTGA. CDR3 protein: CASSYGAANTEAFF. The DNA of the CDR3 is TGTGCCAGCAGCTATGGGGCTGCGAACACTGAAGCTTTCTTT. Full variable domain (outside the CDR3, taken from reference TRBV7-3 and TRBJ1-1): GAGVSQTPSNKVTEKGKYVELRCDPISGHTALYWYRQSLGQGPEFLIYFQGTGAADDSGLPNDRFFAVRPEGSVSTLKIQRTERGDSAVYLCASSYGAANTEAFFGQGTRLTVV.

The CDR3 DNA is TGCGCCAGCAGCTCGGGACGAGGTCGCTATGAGCAGTTCTTC. Protein product: CASSSGRGRYEQFF. This chain uses TRBV4-1 with TRBJ2-1; D possibly uses TRBD1 or TRBD2 (5 bases each). Looked up from germline, CDR1 is MGHRA and CDR2 is YSYEKL. The CDR3 spans 14 residues. V lost 5 bases to trimming and J lost 8 bases, with 16 bases between them.

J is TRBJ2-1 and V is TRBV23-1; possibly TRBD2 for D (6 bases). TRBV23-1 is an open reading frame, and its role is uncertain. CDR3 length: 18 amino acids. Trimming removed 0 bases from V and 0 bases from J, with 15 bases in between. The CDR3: CASSQSLAGPLSYNEQFF. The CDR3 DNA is TGCGCCAGCAGTCAATCCTTGGCGGGGCCCCTCTCCTACAATGAGCAGTTCTTC.

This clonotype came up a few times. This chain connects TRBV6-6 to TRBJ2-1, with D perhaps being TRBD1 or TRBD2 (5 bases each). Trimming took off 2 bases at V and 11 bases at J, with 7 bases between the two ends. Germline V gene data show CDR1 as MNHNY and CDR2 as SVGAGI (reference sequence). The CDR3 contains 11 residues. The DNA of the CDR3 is TGTGCCAGCAGTTACAAGGGACAGCAGTTCTTC. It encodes CASSYKGQQFF.

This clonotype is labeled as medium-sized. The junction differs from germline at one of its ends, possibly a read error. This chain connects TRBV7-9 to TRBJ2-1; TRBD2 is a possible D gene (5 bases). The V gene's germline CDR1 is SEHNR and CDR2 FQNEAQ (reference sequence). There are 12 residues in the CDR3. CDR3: CASTTLSGGCLF. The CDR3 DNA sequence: TGTGCCAGCACCACCCTTAGTGGAGGTTGCCTCTTC.

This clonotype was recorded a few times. The CDR3 sequence: CASSLSSGGSDTQYF. CDR3 nucleotides: TGTGCCAGCAGTTTGTCTAGCGGGGGGTCAGATACGCAGTATTTT. This chain joins TRBV28 and TRBJ2-3, with TRBD2 matching 11 bases. Trimming removed 3 bases from V and 4 bases from J; junction bases left unmatched: 3. The CDR3 sequence is 15 residues long. Germline V CDR1 and CDR2: MDHEN, SYDVKM.

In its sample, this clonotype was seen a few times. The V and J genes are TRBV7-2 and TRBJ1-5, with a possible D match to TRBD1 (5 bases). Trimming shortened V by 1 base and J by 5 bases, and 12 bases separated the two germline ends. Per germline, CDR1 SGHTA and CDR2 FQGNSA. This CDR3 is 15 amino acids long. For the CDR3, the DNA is TGTGCCAGCAGCTTAGAACGGGGGGACCATCAGCCCCAGCATTTT. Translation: CASSLERGDHQPQHF.